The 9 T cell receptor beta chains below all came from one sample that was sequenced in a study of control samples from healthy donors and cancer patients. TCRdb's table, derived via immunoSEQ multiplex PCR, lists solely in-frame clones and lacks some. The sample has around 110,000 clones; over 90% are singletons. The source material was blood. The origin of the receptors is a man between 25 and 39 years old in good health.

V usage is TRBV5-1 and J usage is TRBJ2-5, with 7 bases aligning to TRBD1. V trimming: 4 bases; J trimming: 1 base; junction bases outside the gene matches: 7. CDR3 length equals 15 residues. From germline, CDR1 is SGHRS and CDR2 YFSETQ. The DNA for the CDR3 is TGCGCCAGCAGCCCAGGGGGTAGTGGCCAAGAGACCCAGTACTTC. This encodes CASSPGGSGQETQYF.

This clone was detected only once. CDR3 nucleotide sequence: TGTGCCAGCAGCCCGGGGCGTGATGAAGCTTTCTTT. The encoded protein is CASSPGRDEAFF. The chain employs TRBV12-3 or TRBV12-4 and TRBJ1-1; D perhaps matches TRBD1 (5 bases). V was shortened by 6 bases and J by 7 bases, with 12 bases between the two germline ends. The CDR3 length is 12 residues.

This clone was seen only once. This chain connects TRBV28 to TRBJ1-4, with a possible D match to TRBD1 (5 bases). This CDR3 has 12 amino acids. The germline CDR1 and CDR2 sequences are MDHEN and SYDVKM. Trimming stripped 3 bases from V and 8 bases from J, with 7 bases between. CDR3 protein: CASSLTAEKLFF. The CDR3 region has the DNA TGTGCCAGCAGTTTGACAGCCGAAAAACTGTTTTTT.

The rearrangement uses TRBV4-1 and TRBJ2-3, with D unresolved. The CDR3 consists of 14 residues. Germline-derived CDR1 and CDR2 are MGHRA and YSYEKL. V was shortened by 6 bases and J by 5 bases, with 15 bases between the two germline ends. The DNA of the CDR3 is TGCGCCAGCAGATCGTCCCCGCTCTTAGATACGCAGTATTTT. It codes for CASRSSPLLDTQYF.

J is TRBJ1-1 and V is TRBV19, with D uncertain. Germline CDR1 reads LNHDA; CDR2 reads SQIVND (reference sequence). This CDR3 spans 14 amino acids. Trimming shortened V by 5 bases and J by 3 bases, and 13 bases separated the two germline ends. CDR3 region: CASSPGSWDTEAFF. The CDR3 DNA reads TGTGCCAGTAGTCCCGGGTCTTGGGACACTGAAGCTTTCTTT.

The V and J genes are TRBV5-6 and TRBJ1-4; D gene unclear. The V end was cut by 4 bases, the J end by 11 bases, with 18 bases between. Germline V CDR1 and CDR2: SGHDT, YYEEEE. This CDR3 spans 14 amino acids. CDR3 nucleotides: TGTGCCAGCAGCCCCCGGACGCGGATTAAGAAACTGTTTTTT. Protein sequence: CASSPRTRIKKLFF.

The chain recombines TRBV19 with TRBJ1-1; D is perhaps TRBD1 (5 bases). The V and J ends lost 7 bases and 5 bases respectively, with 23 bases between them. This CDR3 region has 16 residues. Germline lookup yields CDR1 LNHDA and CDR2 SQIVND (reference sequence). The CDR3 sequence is CASKRVSGLRGTEAFF. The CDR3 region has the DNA TGTGCCAGTAAGCGTGTGTCGGGACTCCGGGGTACTGAAGCTTTCTTT.

CDR3 loop: CASSVARNTEAFF. The CDR3 DNA reads as TGCGCCAGCAGTGTGGCACGGAACACTGAAGCTTTCTTT. V is TRBV10-2 and J is TRBJ1-1; D gene unclear. Per the germline V gene, CDR1 is WSHSY and CDR2 is SAAADI. V was trimmed by 4 bases and J by 1 base, leaving 7 bases between them. CDR3 size: 13 residues.

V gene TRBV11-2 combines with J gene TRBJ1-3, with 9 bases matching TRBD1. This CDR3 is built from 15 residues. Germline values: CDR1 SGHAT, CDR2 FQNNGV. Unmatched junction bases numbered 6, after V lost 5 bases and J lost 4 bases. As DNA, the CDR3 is TGTGCCAGCAGCCTACTTGGGACAGGGGGAAACACCATATATTTT. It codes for CASSLLGTGGNTIYF.